Below, 21 T cell receptor beta chains from the same sample are listed, as sequenced in a study of blood T cell repertoires in COVID-19. Sequencing was performed with immunoSEQ multiplex PCR; in TCRdb, only in-frame clones are kept and a portion is missing. The repertoire includes roughly 200,000 clones, 83% of them detected once, and 4.8% sits in the top ten. Sequenced sample: PBMCs or T cells enriched from blood (not recorded which). The source is a woman aged 45-60 years who had been exposed to COVID-19.

The chain couples TRBV6-2 or TRBV6-3 to TRBJ1-2, with D maybe TRBD1 (5 bases). The V gene's germline CDR1 is MNHEY and CDR2 SVGEGT. The CDR3 totals 14 residues. V lost 1 base and J 6 bases, leaving 12 bases between the germline ends. The CDR3, as DNA: TGTGCCAGCAGTTACTGGGGTGCAGGGAATGGCTACACCTTC. Amino acids: CASSYWGAGNGYTF.

V is TRBV6-8 and J is TRBJ1-5; the match to TRBD1 covers 7 bases. The V and J ends lost 9 bases and 0 bases, in that order; junction bases with no gene match: 2. Germline V gives CDR1 MNHGY, CDR2 SAAAGT. This CDR3 is built from 13 residues. The CDR3 nucleotides read TGTGCCAGGGACAGGTGTAGCAATCAGCCCCAGCATTTT. Translated, it gives CARDRCSNQPQHF.

This chain connects TRBV3-1 (or the pseudogene TRBV3-2) to TRBJ1-6; no clear D. From germline, CDR1 is LGHDT and CDR2 YNNKEL (reference sequence). Deletions cut 4 bases from V and 7 bases from J, with 11 bases between. The CDR3 loop spans 14 amino acids. CDR3 in amino acids: CASSPRHQNSPLHF. The CDR3 DNA reads TGTGCCAGCAGCCCTCGACACCAGAATTCACCCCTCCACTTT.

The rearrangement uses TRBV5-1 and TRBJ2-2, with TRBD2 matching over 7 bases. Germline V gene data show CDR1 as SGHRS and CDR2 as YFSETQ. V lost 5 bases and J lost 0; bases outside the gene matches: 4. The CDR3 is made up of 15 amino acids. The CDR3 sequence: CASRRGGPNTGELFF. The CDR3 DNA sequence: TGCGCCAGCAGGCGCGGGGGACCGAACACCGGGGAGCTGTTTTTT.

A remark on this clone: Other DNA sequences of this sample code for an identical CDR3. The genes are TRBV7-3 and TRBJ2-2; 7 bases align to TRBD1. The CDR3 spans 15 residues. Per the germline V gene, CDR1 is SGHTA and CDR2 is FQGTGA. V dropped 2 bases and J dropped 1; count of bases not matched to a gene: 1. The CDR3 here is CASSLGQVNTGELFF. DNA for the CDR3: TGTGCCAGCAGCTTAGGACAGGTGAACACCGGGGAGCTGTTTTTT.

The chain recombines TRBV5-1 with TRBJ1-4, with a tentative D call TRBD1 (6 bases). CDR3 length: 15 amino acids. Per germline, CDR1 SGHRS and CDR2 YFSETQ. Trimming shortened V by 4 bases and J by 8 bases, and 18 bases separated the two germline ends. The CDR3 reads CASSPGWGPGEKLFF. CDR3 DNA sequence: TGCGCCAGCAGCCCGGGGTGGGGGCCAGGCGAAAAACTGTTTTTT.

This clone came up a few times. As DNA, the CDR3 is TGTGCCAGCTCTCTGGACAGGGGCGCTGAAGCTTTCTTT. Translated: CASSLDRGAEAFF. The chain couples TRBV18 to TRBJ1-1; 9 bases are shared with TRBD1. Trimming took 6 bases from V and 6 from J; bases not matched to a gene: 5. The CDR3 is 13 residues long. Germline CDR1 and CDR2: KGHSH and LQKENI.

The V gene is TRBV5-4, the J gene TRBJ1-1; D call uncertain. Germline loops: CDR1 SGHNT, CDR2 YYREEE (reference sequence). CDR3 length: 13 amino acids. V lost 0 bases, J lost 3 bases, and 6 bases lay in between. The CDR3 DNA follows: TGTGCCAGCAGCTTGGTTCAGGACACTGAAGCTTTCTTT. This sequence encodes CASSLVQDTEAFF.

The chain couples TRBV25-1 to TRBJ1-2; D might be TRBD1 (6 bases). The CDR3 has 16 residues. V was trimmed by 5 bases and J by 1 base, leaving 17 bases between them. Per the germline V gene, CDR1 is MGHDK and CDR2 is SYGVNS. CDR3 bases: TGTGCCAGCAGTCCCCCCGGGGCGGACAGTAACTATGGCTACACCTTC. The encoded protein is CASSPPGADSNYGYTF.

The V and J genes are TRBV10-1 and TRBJ2-1; 13 nucleotides align to TRBD2. Per the germline V gene, CDR1 is WNHNN and CDR2 is SYGVQD (reference sequence). The CDR3 spans 18 residues. V dropped 3 bases and J dropped 9; count of bases not matched to a gene: 14. CDR3 nucleotides: TGCGCCAGCAGTGAACAACTACCGGGACTAGCGGGGACAAGTGAGCAGTTCTTC. Translating it yields CASSEQLPGLAGTSEQFF.

V is TRBV19 and J is TRBJ1-2; D ambiguous. Germline CDR1 is LNHDA and CDR2 is SQIVND (reference sequence). CDR3 length: 13 amino acids. With 10 bases removed from V and 5 bases from J, the gap between germline ends came to 17 bases. CDR3 protein: CATRRSVGYGYTF. CDR3 sequence (DNA): TGTGCCACCCGGCGGTCTGTCGGTTATGGCTACACCTTC.

This chain uses TRBV6-2 or TRBV6-3 with TRBJ1-5; TRBD1 aligns across 7 bases. Germline V lookup: CDR1 MNHEY, CDR2 SVGEGT. This CDR3 contains 18 residues. V lost 6 bases to trimming and J lost 4 bases; unmatched junction nucleotides: 18. As DNA, the CDR3 is TGTGCCAGCAGCCACGGCCCAATACAGGGGCGGTGGAATCAGCCCCAGCATTTT. This translates into CASSHGPIQGRWNQPQHF.

J is TRBJ1-1 and V is TRBV29-1; TRBD1 matches at 8 bases. Germline V gene data show CDR1 as SQVTM and CDR2 as ANQGSEA. This CDR3 comprises 13 residues. Unmatched junction bases numbered 9, after V lost 7 bases and J lost 5 bases. This chain's CDR3 is CSAAGGLRTEAFF. The CDR3 DNA reads as TGCAGCGCAGCAGGGGGCCTGAGGACTGAAGCTTTCTTT.

V usage is TRBV3-1 (or the pseudogene TRBV3-2) and J usage is TRBJ1-1; TRBD1 matches 7 bases. This CDR3 is built from 11 residues. V was pared by 5 bases and J by 11 bases, with 5 bases of the junction left unmatched. Germline V CDR1 and CDR2: LGHDT, YNNKEL (reference sequence). CDR3 sequence: CASSVRGEAFF. The CDR3 DNA reads TGTGCCAGCAGCGTCAGGGGGGAGGCTTTCTTT.

The V gene is TRBV7-8, the J gene TRBJ2-2; 7 nucleotides line up with TRBD1. V lost 5 bases, J lost 4 bases, and 7 bases stayed unmatched. The CDR3 runs to 15 residues. CDR1 is SGHVS and CDR2 is FQNEAQ in the germline V gene. The DNA of the CDR3 is TGTGCCAGCAGCGTCCGGGACAGAAGCACCGGGGAGCTGTTTTTT. Translating it yields CASSVRDRSTGELFF.

The rearrangement links TRBV5-1 to TRBJ1-6; D ambiguous. With 0 bases removed from V and 6 bases from J, the gap between germline ends came to 7 bases. The CDR3 is 14 residues long. CDR1 is SGHRS and CDR2 is YFSETQ in the germline V gene. The CDR3 region has the DNA TGCGCCAGCAGCTTGGGGACTGTTAATTCACCCCTCCACTTT. This encodes CASSLGTVNSPLHF.

This clone was observed at least ten times. This rearrangement joins TRBV4-2 to TRBJ1-4; tentatively, D is TRBD1 (6 bases). CDR1 and CDR2 from the germline V gene are LGHNA and YNFKEQ. This CDR3 has 14 amino acids. The V end was cut by 8 bases, the J end by 4 bases, with 14 bases between. The CDR3 is CASSLDRSNEKLFF. The CDR3 DNA reads as TGTGCCAGCTCCTTGGACAGAAGTAATGAAAAACTGTTTTTT.

The V call is TRBV7-2, the J call TRBJ2-1, with 10 positions matching TRBD2. Germline CDR1 SGHTA, CDR2 FQGNSA. J lost 5 bases, V lost 3 bases, and 4 bases had no gene match. The CDR3 has 15 amino acids. CDR3 region: CASSFGTSDNNEQFF. The CDR3 DNA follows: TGTGCCAGCAGCTTCGGGACTAGCGACAACAATGAGCAGTTCTTC.

The J gene is TRBJ1-5, the V gene TRBV19, with D perhaps matching TRBD1 (6 bases). The CDR3 runs to 15 residues. Germline values: CDR1 LNHDA, CDR2 SQIVND (reference sequence). V dropped 5 bases and J dropped 0 bases, with 11 bases sitting between them. The CDR3 DNA sequence: TGTGCCAGTAGTTGGGGGACACATAGCAATCAGCCCCAGCATTTT. This encodes CASSWGTHSNQPQHF.

The V and J genes are TRBV5-1 and TRBJ2-3, with 8 positions matching TRBD2. The V and J ends lost 0 bases and 5 bases, in that order; junction bases with no gene match: 5. The length of the CDR3 is 15 residues. CDR1 is SGHRS, CDR2 YFSETQ, per germline. The CDR3 nucleotides read TGCGCCAGCAGCTTGGAGCGGGGGCGAGTAGATACGCAGTATTTT. Translated, it gives CASSLERGRVDTQYF. Full variable domain (remainder filled in from reference TRBV5-1 and TRBJ2-3): KAGVTQTPRYLIKTRGQQVTLSCSPISGHRSVSWYQQTPGQGLQFLFEYFSETQRNKGNFPGRFSGRQFSNSRSEMNVSTLELGDSALYLCASSLERGRVDTQYFGPGTRLTVL.

The rearrangement uses TRBV24-1 and TRBJ2-2; D possibly corresponds to TRBD2 (6 bases). The CDR3 is made up of 17 amino acids. Between the trimmed V and J ends, which lost 1 base and 4 bases, there was a span of 15 bases. The V gene's germline CDR1 is KGHDR and CDR2 SFDVKD. This CDR3 is CATSDFGSPRGTGELFF. In DNA, the CDR3 is TGTGCCACCAGTGATTTCGGCAGCCCGCGGGGCACCGGGGAGCTGTTTTTT.